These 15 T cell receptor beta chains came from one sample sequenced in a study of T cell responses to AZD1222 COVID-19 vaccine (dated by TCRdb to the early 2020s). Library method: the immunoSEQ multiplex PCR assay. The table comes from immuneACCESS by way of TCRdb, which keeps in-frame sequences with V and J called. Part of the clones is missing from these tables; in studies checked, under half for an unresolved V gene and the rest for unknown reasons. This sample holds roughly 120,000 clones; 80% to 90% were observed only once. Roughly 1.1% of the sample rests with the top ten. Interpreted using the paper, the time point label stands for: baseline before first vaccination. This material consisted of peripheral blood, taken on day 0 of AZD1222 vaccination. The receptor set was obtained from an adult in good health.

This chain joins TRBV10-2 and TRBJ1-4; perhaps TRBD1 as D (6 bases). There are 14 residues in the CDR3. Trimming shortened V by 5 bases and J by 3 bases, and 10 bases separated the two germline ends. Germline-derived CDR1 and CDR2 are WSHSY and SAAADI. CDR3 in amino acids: CASSPTGPNEKLFF. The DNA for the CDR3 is TGCGCCAGCAGTCCGACAGGACCTAATGAAAAACTGTTTTTT.

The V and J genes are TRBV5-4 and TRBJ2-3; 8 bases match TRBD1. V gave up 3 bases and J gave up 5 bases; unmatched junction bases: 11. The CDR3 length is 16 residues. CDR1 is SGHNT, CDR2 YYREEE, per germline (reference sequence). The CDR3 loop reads CASSSPGQGRGDTQYF. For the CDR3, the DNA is TGTGCCAGCAGCTCCCCTGGACAGGGTAGGGGAGATACGCAGTATTTT.

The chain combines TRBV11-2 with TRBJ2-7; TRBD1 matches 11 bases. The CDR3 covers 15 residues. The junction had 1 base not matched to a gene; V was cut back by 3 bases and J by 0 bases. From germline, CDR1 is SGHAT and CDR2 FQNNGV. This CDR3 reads CASSLGQGVSYEQYF. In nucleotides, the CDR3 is TGTGCCAGCAGCTTGGGACAGGGGGTCTCCTACGAGCAGTACTTC.

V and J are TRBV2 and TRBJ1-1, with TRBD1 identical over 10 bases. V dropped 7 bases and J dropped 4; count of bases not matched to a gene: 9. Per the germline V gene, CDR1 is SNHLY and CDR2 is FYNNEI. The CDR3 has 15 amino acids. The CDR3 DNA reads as TGTGCCAGCAAGGGGACAGGGGTGAGCGGCACTGAAGCTTTCTTT. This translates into CASKGTGVSGTEAFF.

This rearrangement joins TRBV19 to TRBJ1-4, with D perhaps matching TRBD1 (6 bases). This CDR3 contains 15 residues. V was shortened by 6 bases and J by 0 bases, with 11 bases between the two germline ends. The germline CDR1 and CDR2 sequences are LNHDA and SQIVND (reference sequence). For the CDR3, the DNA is TGTGCCAGTAGGGACAGCCCAGCAACTAATGAAAAACTGTTTTTT. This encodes CASRDSPATNEKLFF.

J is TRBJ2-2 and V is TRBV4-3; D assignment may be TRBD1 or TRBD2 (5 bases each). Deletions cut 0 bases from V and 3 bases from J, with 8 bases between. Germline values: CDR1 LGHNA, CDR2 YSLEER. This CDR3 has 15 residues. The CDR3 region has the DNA TGCGCCAGCAGCCAAGATGAGGGGTACACCGGGGAGCTGTTTTTT. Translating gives CASSQDEGYTGELFF.

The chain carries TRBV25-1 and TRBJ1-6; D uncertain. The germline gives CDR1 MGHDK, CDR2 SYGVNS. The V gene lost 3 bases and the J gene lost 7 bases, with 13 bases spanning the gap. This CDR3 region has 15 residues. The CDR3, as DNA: TGTGCCAGCAGTGACAGCCGAGGGAACAATTCACCCCTCCACTTT. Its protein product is CASSDSRGNNSPLHF.

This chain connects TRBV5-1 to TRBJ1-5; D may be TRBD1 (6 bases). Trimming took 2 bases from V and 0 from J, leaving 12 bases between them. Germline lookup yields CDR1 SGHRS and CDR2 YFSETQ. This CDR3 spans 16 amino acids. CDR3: CASSFHRAYSNQPQHF. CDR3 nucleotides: TGCGCCAGCAGCTTCCACAGGGCGTATAGCAATCAGCCCCAGCATTTT.

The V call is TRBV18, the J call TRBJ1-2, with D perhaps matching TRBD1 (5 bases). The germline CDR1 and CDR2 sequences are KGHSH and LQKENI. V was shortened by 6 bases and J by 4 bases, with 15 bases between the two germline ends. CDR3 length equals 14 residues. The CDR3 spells CASSNGQGAYGYTF. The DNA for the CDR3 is TGTGCCAGCTCCAACGGGCAGGGCGCCTATGGCTACACCTTC.

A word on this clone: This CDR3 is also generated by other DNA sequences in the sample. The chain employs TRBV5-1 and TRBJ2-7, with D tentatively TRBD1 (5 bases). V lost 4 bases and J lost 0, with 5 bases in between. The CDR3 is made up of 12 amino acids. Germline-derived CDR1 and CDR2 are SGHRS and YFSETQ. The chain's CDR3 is CASSRGSYEQYF. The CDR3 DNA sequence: TGCGCCAGCAGCAGGGGCTCCTACGAGCAGTACTTC.

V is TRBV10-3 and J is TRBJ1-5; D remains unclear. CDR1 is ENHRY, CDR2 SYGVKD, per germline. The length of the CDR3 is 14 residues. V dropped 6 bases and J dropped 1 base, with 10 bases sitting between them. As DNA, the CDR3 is TGTGCCATCAGGGGAGGAGAAAGCAATCAGCCCCAGCATTTT. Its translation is CAIRGGESNQPQHF.

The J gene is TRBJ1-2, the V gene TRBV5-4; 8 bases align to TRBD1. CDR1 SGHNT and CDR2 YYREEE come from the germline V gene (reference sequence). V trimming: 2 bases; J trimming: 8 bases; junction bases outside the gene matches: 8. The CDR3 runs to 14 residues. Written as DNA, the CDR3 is TGTGCCAGCAGCTTAGGACAGGGAGGGTTGGGCTACACCTTC. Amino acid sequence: CASSLGQGGLGYTF.

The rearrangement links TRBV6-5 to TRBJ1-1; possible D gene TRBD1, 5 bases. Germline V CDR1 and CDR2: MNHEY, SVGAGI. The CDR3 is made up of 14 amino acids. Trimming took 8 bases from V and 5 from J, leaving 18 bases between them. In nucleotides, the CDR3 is TGTGCCAGCGCACCCGCAGGGCTGGGAACTGAAGCTTTCTTT. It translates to CASAPAGLGTEAFF.

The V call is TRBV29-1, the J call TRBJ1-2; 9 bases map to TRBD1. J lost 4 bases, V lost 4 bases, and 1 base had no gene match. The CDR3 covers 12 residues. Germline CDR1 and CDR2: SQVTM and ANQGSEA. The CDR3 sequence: CSVGTGVYGYTF. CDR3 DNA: TGCAGCGTTGGGACAGGGGTCTATGGCTACACCTTC.

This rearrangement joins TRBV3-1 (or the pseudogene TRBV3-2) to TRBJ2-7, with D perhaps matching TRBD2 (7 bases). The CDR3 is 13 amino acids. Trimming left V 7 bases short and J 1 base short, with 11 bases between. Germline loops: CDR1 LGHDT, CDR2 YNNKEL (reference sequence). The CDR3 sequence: CASMGGASYEQYF. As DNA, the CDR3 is TGTGCCAGCATGGGGGGGGCGTCCTACGAGCAGTACTTC.